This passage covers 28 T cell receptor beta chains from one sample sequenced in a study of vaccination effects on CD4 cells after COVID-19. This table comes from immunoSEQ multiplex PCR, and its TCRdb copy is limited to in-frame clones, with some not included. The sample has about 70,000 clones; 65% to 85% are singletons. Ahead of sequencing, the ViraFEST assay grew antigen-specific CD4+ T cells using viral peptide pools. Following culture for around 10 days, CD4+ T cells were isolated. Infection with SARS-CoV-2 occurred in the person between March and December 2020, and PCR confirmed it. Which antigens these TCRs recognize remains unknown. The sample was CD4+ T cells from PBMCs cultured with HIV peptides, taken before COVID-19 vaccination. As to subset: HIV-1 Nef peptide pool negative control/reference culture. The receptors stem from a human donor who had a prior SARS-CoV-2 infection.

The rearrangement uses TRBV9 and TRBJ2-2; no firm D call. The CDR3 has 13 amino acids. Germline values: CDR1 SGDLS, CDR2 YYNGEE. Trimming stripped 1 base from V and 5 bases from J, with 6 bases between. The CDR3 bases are TGTGCCAGCAGCGTATTACAAACCGGGGAGCTGTTTTTT. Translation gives CASSVLQTGELFF.

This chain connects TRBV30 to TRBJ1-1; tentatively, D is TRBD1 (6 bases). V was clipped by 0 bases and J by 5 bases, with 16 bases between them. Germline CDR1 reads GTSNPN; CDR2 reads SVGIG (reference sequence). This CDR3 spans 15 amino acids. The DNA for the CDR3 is TGTGCCTGGAGTGTACTTAGGGGGGGTTGGACTGAAGCTTTCTTT. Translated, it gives CAWSVLRGGWTEAFF. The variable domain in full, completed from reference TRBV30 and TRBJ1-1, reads SQTIHQWPATLVQPVGSPLSLECTVEGTSNPNLYWYRQAAGRGLQLLFYSVGIGQISSEVPQNLSASRPQDRQFILSSKKLLLSDSGFYLCAWSVLRGGWTEAFFGQGTRLTVV.

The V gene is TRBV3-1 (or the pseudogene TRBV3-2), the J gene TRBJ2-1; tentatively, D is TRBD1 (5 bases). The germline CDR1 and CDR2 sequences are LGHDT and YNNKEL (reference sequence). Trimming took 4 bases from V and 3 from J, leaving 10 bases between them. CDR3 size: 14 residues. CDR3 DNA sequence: TGTGCCAGCAGCCCCCCAGGGTTCTACAATGAGCAGTTCTTC. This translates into CASSPPGFYNEQFF.

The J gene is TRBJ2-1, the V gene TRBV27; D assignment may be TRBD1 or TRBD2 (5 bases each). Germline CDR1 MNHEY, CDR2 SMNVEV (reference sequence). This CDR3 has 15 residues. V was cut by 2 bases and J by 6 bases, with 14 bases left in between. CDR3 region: CASSLGLFGGNEQFF. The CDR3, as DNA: TGTGCCAGCAGTTTAGGTTTGTTTGGGGGCAATGAGCAGTTCTTC.

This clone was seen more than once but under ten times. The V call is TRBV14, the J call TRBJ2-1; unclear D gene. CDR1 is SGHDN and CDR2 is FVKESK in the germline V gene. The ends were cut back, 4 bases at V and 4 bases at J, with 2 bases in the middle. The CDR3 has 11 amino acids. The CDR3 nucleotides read TGTGCCAGCAGCCGATACAATGAGCAGTTCTTC. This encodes CASSRYNEQFF.

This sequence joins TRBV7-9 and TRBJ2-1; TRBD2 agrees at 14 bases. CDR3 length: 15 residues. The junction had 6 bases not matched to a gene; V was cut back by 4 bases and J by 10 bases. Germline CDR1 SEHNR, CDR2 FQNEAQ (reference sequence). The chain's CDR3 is CASSSGLAGESEQFF. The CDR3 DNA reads TGTGCCAGCAGCTCGGGACTAGCGGGAGAGTCCGAGCAGTTCTTC.

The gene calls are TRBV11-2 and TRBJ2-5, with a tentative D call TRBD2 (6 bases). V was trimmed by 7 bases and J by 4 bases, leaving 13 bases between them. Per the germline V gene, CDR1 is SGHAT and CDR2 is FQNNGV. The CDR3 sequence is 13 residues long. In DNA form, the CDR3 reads TGTGCCAGCAACCCCCTCGGGGGAGAGACCCAGTACTTC. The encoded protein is CASNPLGGETQYF.

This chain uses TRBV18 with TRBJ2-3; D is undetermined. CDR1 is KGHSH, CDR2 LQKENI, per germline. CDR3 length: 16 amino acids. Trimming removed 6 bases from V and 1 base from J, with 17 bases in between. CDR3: CASSLWLDPGTDTQYF. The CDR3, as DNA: TGTGCCAGCTCCCTCTGGCTAGACCCGGGCACAGATACGCAGTATTTT.

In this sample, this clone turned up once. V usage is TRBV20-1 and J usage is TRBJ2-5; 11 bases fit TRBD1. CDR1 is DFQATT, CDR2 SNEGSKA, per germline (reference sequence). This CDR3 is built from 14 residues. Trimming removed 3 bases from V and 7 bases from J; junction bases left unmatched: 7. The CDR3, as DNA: TGCAGTGCTAGTCTGGACAGGGGGCTTGGGACCCAGTACTTC. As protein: CSASLDRGLGTQYF.

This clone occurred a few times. The CDR3 nucleotides read TGTGCCAGCGGAGTCGCGGGAGAATCGAATGAGCAGTTCTTC. Translating gives CASGVAGESNEQFF. The chain uses TRBV3-1 (or the pseudogene TRBV3-2) and TRBJ2-1, with 7 bases lining up with TRBD2. Germline V CDR1 and CDR2: LGHDT, YNNKEL (reference sequence). The trim removed 8 bases at V and 7 bases at J, leaving 11 bases unmatched. The CDR3 is 14 residues long.

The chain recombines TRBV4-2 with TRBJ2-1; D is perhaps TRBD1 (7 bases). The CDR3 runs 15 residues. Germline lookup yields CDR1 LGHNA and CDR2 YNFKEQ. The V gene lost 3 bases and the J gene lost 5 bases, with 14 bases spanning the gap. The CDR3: CASSHAGQTDNEQFF. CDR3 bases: TGTGCCAGCAGCCACGCGGGACAGACAGACAATGAGCAGTTCTTC.

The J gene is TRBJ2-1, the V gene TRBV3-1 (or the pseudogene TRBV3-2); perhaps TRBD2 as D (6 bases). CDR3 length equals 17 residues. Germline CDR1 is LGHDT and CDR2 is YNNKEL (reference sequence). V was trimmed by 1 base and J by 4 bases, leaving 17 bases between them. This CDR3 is CASSQVRRLALYNEQFF. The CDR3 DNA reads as TGTGCCAGCAGCCAAGTTAGGCGGCTAGCGTTGTACAATGAGCAGTTCTTC.

The CDR3 DNA reads as TGTGCCAGCAGCTTCCTCTCCTACGAGCAGTACTTC. It specifies CASSFLSYEQYF. The chain carries TRBV5-6 and TRBJ2-7; no clear D gene. This CDR3 is built from 12 residues. Deletions cut 2 bases from V and 0 bases from J, with 3 bases between. CDR1 and CDR2 from the germline V gene are SGHDT and YYEEEE.

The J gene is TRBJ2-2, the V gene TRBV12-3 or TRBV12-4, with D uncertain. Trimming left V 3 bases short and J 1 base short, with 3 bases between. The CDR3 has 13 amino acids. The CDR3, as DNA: TGTGCCAGCAGTTTCAAGAACACCGGGGAGCTGTTTTTT. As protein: CASSFKNTGELFF.

The CDR3 sequence is CSVEASTGTEKLFF. The CDR3 bases are TGCAGCGTTGAAGCGTCGACGGGAACTGAAAAACTGTTTTTT. This rearrangement joins TRBV29-1 to TRBJ1-4; D not resolved. This CDR3 comprises 14 residues. CDR1 is SQVTM and CDR2 is ANQGSEA in the germline V gene. V was pared by 1 base and J by 7 bases, with 13 bases between.

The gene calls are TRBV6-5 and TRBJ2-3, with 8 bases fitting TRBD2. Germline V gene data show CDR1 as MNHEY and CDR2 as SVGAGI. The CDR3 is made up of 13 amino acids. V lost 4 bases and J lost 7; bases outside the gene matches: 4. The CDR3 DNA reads TGTGCCAGCAGTTTACCGGGGGGGTATACGCAGTATTTT. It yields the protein CASSLPGGYTQYF.

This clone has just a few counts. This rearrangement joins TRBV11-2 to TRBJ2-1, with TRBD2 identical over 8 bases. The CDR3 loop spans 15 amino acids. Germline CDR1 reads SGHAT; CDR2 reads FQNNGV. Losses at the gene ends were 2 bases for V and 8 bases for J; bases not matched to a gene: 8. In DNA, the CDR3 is TGTGCCAGCAGCTTATTAGCGGGGACTGGAGATGAGCAGTTCTTC. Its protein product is CASSLLAGTGDEQFF.

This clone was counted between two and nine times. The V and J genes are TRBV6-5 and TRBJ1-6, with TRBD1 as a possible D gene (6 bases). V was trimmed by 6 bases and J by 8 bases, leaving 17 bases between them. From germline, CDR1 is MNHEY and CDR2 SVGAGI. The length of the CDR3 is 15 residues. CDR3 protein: CASRREQQGYSPLHF. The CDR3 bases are TGTGCCAGCAGACGAGAACAACAGGGTTATTCACCCCTCCACTTT.

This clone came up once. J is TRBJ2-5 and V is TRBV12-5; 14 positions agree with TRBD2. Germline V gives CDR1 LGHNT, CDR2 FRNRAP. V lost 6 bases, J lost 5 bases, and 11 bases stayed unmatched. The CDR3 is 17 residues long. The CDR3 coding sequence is TGTGCTAGTGGACCGGGACTAGCGGGAGTGGGCGGGGAGACCCAGTACTTC. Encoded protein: CASGPGLAGVGGETQYF. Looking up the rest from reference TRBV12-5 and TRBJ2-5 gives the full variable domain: DARVTQTPRHKVTEMGQEVTMRCQPILGHNTVFWYRQTMMQGLELLAYFRNRAPLDDSGMPKDRFSAEMPDATLATLKIQPSEPRDSAVYFCASGPGLAGVGGETQYFGPGTRLLVL.

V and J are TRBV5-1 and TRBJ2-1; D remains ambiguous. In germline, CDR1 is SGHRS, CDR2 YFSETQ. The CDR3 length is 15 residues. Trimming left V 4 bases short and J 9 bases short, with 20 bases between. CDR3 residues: CASSETNPPYGEQFF. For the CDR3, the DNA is TGCGCCAGCAGCGAAACAAATCCGCCTTACGGTGAGCAGTTCTTC.

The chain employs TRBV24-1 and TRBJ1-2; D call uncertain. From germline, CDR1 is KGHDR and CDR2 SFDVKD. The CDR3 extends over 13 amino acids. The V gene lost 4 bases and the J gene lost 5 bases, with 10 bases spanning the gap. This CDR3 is CATSEKGQYGYTF. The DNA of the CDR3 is TGTGCCACCAGTGAAAAGGGTCAATATGGCTACACCTTC.

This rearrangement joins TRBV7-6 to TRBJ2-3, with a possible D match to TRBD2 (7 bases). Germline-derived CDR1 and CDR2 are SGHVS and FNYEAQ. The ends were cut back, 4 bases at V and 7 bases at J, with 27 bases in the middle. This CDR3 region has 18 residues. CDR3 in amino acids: CASSSFHGGTNIINTQYF. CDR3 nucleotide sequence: TGTGCCAGCAGCTCCTTCCACGGGGGGACAAATATCATAAATACGCAGTATTTT.

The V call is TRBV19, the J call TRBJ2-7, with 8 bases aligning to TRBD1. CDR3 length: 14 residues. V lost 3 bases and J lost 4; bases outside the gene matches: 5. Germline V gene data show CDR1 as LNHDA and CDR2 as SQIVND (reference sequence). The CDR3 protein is CASSMSGGEYEQYF. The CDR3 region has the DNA TGTGCCAGTAGTATGTCAGGGGGCGAGTACGAGCAGTACTTC.

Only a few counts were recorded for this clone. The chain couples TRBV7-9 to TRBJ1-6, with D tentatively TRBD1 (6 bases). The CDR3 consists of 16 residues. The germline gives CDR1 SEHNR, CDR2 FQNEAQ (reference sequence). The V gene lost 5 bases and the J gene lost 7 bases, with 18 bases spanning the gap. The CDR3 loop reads CASSTRRHTGNSPLHF. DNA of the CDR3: TGTGCCAGCAGCACCCGACGACATACAGGGAATTCACCCCTCCACTTT.

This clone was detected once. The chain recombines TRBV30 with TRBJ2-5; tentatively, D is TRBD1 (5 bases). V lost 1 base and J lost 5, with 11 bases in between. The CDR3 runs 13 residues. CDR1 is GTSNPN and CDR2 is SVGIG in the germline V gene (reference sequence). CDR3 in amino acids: CAWSGSGRETQYF. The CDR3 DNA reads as TGTGCCTGGAGTGGATCAGGGCGGGAGACCCAGTACTTC.

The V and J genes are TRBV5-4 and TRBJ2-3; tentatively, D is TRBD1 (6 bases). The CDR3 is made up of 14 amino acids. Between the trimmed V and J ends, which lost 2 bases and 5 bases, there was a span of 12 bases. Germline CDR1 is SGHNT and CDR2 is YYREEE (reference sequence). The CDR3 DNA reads TGTGCCAGCAGCTTAGATCAGGGGAAAGATACGCAGTATTTT. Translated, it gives CASSLDQGKDTQYF. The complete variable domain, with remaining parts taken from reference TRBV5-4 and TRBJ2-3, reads ETGVTQSPTHLIKTRGQQVTLRCSSQSGHNTVSWYQQALGQGPQFIFQYYREEENGRGNFPPRFSGLQFPNYSSELNVNALELDDSALYLCASSLDQGKDTQYFGPGTRLTVL.

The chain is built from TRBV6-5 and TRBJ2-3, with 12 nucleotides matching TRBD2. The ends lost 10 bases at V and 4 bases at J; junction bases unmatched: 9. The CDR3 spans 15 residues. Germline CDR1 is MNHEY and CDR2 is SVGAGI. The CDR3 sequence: CATKTSGSFADTQYF. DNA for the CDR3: TGTGCCACCAAGACTAGCGGGAGTTTCGCAGATACGCAGTATTTT.

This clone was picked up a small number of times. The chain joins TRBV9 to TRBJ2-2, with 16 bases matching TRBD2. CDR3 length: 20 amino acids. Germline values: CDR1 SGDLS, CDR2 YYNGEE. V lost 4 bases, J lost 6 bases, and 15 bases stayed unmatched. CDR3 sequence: CASSPSGLAGGLGSAGELFF. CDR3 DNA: TGTGCCAGCAGCCCATCGGGACTAGCGGGGGGGTTGGGATCCGCCGGGGAGCTGTTTTTT.